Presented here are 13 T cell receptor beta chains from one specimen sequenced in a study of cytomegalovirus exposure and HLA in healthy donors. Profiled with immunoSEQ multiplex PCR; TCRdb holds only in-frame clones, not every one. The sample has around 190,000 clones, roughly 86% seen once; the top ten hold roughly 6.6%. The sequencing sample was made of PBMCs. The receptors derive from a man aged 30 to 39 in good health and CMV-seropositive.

The CDR3 DNA reads as TGCGCCAGCAGCTTGGGTATGAGTATGGCTCCCCATGGCTACACCTTC. Its translation is CASSLGMSMAPHGYTF. The rearrangement joins TRBV5-1 to TRBJ1-2, with D unresolved. The CDR3 is 16 amino acids. Germline V gene sequence: CDR1 SGHRS, CDR2 YFSETQ. V lost 0 bases and J lost 6, with 18 bases in between. The full variable domain, rest sourced from reference TRBV5-1 and TRBJ1-2, is KAGVTQTPRYLIKTRGQQVTLSCSPISGHRSVSWYQQTPGQGLQFLFEYFSETQRNKGNFPGRFSGRQFSNSRSEMNVSTLELGDSALYLCASSLGMSMAPHGYTFGSGTRLTVV.

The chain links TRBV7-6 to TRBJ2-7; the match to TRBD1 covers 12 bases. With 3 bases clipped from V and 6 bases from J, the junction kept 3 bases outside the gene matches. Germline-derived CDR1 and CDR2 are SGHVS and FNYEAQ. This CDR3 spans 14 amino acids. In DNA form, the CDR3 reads TGTGCCAGCAGCTTGGGGACAGGGGGCAGCGAGCAGTACTTC. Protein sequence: CASSLGTGGSEQYF. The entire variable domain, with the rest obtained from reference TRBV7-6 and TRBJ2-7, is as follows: GAGVSQSPRYKVTKRGQDVALRCDPISGHVSLYWYRQALGQGPEFLTYFNYEAQQDKSGLPNDRFSAERPEGSISTLTIQRTEQRDSAMYRCASSLGTGGSEQYFGPGTRLTVT.

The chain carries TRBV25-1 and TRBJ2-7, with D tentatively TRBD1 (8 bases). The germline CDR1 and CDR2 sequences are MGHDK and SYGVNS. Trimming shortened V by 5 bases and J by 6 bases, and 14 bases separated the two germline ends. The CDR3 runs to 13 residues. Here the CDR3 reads CASSLTGEGEQYF. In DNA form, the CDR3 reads TGTGCCAGCAGTCTGACAGGGGAGGGCGAGCAGTACTTC.

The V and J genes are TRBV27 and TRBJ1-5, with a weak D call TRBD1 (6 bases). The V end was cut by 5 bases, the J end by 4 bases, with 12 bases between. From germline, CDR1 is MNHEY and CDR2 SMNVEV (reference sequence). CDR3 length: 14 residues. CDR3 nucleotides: TGTGCCAGCAGTCCACAGGGATGGAATCAGCCCCAGCATTTT. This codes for CASSPQGWNQPQHF.

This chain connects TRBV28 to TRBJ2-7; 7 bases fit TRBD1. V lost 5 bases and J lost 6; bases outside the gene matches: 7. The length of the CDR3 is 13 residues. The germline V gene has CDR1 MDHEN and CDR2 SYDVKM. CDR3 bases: TGTGCCAGCAGTACGACAGGGCTACTCGAGCAGTACTTC. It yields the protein CASSTTGLLEQYF.

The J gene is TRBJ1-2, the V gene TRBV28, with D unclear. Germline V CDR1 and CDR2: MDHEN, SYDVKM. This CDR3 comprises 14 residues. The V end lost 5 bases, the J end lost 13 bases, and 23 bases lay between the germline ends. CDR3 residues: CASSTPLLAFKGTF. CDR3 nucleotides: TGTGCCAGCAGTACCCCTCTTCTGGCTTTCAAGGGCACCTTC.

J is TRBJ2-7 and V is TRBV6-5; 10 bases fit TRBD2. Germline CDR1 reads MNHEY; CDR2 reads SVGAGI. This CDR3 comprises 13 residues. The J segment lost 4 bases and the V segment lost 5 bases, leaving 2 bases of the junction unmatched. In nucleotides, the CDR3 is TGTGCCAGCAGTAGGACTAGCGGTTACGAGCAGTACTTC. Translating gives CASSRTSGYEQYF.

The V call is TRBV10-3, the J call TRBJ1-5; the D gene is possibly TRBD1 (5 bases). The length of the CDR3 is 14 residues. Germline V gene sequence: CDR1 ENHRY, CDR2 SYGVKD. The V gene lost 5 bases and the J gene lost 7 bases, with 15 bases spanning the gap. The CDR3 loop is CAISTDSGRQPQHF. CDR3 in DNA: TGTGCCATCAGTACCGACTCGGGACGACAGCCCCAGCATTTT.

The CDR3 DNA follows: TGTGCCAGCAGCCCATCCCCGCTAGCGAGAGAGACCCAGTACTTC. Its translation: CASSPSPLARETQYF. The chain carries TRBV6-5 and TRBJ2-5; D possibly corresponds to TRBD2 (6 bases). V lost 6 bases, J lost 4 bases, and 18 bases lay in between. The CDR3 consists of 15 residues. The germline V gene encodes CDR1 MNHEY and CDR2 SVGAGI.

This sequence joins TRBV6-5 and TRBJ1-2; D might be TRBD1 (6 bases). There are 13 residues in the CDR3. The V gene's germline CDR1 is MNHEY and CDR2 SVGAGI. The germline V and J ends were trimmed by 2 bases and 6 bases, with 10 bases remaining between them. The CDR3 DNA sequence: TGTGCCAGCAGTTACGGACAGTTGGATGGCTACACCTTC. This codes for CASSYGQLDGYTF.

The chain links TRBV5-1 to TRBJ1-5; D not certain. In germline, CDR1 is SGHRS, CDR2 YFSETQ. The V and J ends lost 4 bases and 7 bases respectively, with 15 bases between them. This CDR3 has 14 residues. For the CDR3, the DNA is TGCGCCAGCAGCGCAGCAGGAACCGGGCAGCCCCAGCATTTT. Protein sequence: CASSAAGTGQPQHF. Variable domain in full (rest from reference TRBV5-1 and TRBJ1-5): KAGVTQTPRYLIKTRGQQVTLSCSPISGHRSVSWYQQTPGQGLQFLFEYFSETQRNKGNFPGRFSGRQFSNSRSEMNVSTLELGDSALYLCASSAAGTGQPQHFGDGTRLSIL.

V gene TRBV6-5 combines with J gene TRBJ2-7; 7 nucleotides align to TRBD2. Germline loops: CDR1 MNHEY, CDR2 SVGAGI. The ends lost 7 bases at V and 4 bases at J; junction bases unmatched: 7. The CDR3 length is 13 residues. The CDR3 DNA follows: TGTGCCAGCACCCGTCTCGGGGGGTACGAGCAGTACTTC. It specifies CASTRLGGYEQYF.

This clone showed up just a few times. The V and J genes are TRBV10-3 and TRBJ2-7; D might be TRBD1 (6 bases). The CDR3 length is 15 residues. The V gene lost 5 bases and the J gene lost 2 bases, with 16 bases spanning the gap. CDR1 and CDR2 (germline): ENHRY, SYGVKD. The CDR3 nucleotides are TGTGCCATCAGTTCGACCCGGGACACTACCTACGAGCAGTACTTC. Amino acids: CAISSTRDTTYEQYF.